This T cell receptor beta chain was sequenced for a study of T cell repertoires in cytomegalovirus infection. About the study: The public TCR beta signatures pointed to both CMV infection and matching HLA type.

The table lists this clonotype with many counts. Its antigen is currently unknown. CDR3 length: 15 amino acids. V shed 1 base and J shed 3 bases, with 10 bases lying between them. From germline, CDR1 is SGHTA and CDR2 FQGNSA. TCRdb reanalysed the reads using MiXCR and keeps one entry per CDR3 protein. The sample lists about 570,000 distinct CDR3 sequences, almost 40% occurring once. The chain is built from TRBV7-2 and TRBJ2-1, with D possibly being TRBD2 (5 bases). Material: cultured PBMCs, obtained from culture after CMV antigen stimulation. This receptor was obtained from a human donor in good health (CMV status not recorded). Some clones in this sample may be carry-over from other donors' samples. The CDR3 nucleotides read TGTGCCAGCAGCTTAGGAATAGGACTCTACAATGAGCAGTTCTTC. Amino acid sequence: CASSLGIGLYNEQFF.